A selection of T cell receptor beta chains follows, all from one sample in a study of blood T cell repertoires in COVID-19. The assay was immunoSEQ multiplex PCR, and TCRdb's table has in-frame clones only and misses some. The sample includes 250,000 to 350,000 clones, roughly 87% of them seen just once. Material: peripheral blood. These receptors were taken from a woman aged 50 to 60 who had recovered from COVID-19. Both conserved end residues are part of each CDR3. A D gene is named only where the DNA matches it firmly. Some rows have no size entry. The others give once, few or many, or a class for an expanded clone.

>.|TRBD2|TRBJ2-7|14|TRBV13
TGTGCCAGCAGCTCCAGCGGGAGGGCCGCCGAGCAGTACTTC
CASSSSGRAAEQYF
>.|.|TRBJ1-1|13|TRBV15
TGTGCCACCAGCATGCTTTACACGGGGGTAGCTTTCTTT
CATSMLYTGVAFF
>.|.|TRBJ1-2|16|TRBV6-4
TGTGCCAGCGTGGGGCTCGGAGCGCAAATTAACTATGGCTACACCTTC
CASVGLGAQINYGYTF
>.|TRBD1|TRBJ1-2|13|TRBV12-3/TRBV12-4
TGTGCCAGCAGCCCCGGACAGGAACGAGGCTACACCTTC
CASSPGQERGYTF
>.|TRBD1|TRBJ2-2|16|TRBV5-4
TGTGCCAGCAGCTTGGGGACAGGGGGCAATACCGGGGAGCTGTTTTTT
CASSLGTGGNTGELFF
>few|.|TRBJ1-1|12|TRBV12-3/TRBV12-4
TGTGCCAGCAGTCCTCGCCGCGCTGAAGCTTTCTTT
CASSPRRAEAFF
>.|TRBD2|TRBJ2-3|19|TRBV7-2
TGTGCCAGCAGCTTAGTTCGGACTAGCGGGGGGCGTGGCACAGATACGCAGTATTTT
CASSLVRTSGGRGTDTQYF
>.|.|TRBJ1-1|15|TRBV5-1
TGCGCCAGCAGCTTGGCAACAGCTATGAACACTGAAGCTTTCTTT
CASSLATAMNTEAFF
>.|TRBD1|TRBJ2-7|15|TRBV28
TGTGCCAGCAGTTTATGGTGGGACAGCCTCTACGAGCAGTACTTC
CASSLWWDSLYEQYF
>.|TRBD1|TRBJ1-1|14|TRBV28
TGTGCCAGCAGTTCCCCAGGGGGAGTCACTGAAGCTTTCTTT
CASSSPGGVTEAFF
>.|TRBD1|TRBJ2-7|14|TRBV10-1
TGCGCCAGCAAGGAGAGGGACAGGGGCCTCGAGCAGTACTTC
CASKERDRGLEQYF
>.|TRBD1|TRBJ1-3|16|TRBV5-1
TGCGCCAGCAGGGTTGCCGGGACAGGGACTGGAAACACCATATATTTT
CASRVAGTGTGNTIYF
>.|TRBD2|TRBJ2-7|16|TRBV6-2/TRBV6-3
TGTGCCAGCAGTCCGATCGGGGGGGCAAGCTCCTACGAGCAGTACTTC
CASSPIGGASSYEQYF
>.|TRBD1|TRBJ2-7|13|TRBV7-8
TGTGCCAGCAGCTTAGCGGGACAGGGAGAGCAGTACTTC
CASSLAGQGEQYF
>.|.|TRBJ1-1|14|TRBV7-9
TGTGCCAGCAGCGTCGTCGCGGTGGTAGGAGGAGCTTTCTTT
CASSVVAVVGGAFF
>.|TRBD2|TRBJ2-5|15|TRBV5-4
TGTGCCAGCAGCTTGGCCGAAAGCGGGGGAACAACCCAGTACTTC
CASSLAESGGTTQYF
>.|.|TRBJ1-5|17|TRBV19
TGTGCCAGTAGACGTGGGGACGGGACTTGGGTTAATCAGCCCCAGCATTTT
CASRRGDGTWVNQPQHF
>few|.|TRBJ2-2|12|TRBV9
TGTGCCAGCAGCGTAGCTCTCGGGGAGCTGTTTTTT
CASSVALGELFF
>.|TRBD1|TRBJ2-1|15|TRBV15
TGTGCCACCAGCAGGGCACAGGGGCCCTACAATGAGCAGTTCTTC
CATSRAQGPYNEQFF
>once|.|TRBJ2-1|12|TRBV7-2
TGTGCCAGCAGCCCCGTCCGGGATGAGCAGTTCTTC
CASSPVRDEQFF
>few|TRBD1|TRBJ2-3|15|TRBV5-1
TGCGCCAGCAGCTGGGGAGACAGGGGCACAGATACGCAGTATTTT
CASSWGDRGTDTQYF
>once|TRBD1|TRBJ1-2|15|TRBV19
TGTGCCAGTATTTCCAGGGGGGATACTAACTATGGCTACACCTTC
CASISRGDTNYGYTF
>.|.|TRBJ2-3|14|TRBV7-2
TGTGCCAGCAGCTTATCACTTCGCACAGATACGCAGTATTTT
CASSLSLRTDTQYF
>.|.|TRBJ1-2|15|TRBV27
TGTGCCAGCAGTTTAATCGGGGGGCTAGGCTATGGCTACACCTTC
CASSLIGGLGYGYTF
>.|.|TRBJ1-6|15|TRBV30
TGTGCCTTTACTAAAACAGGGATTCAGAATTCACCCCTCCACTTT
CAFTKTGIQNSPLHF
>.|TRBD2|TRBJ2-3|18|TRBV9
TGTGCCAGCAGCCCAACGGGACTAGCGGGCCGGGGCACAGATACGCAGTATTTT
CASSPTGLAGRGTDTQYF
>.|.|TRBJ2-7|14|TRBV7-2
TGTGCCAGCAGCTTACAGGACTACGCCTACGAGCAGTACTTC
CASSLQDYAYEQYF
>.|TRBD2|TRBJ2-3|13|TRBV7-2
TGTGCCAGCAGCTTCTTACTAGCGGCGACGCCCCATTTT
CASSFLLAATPHF
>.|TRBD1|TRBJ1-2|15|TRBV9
TGTGCCAGCAGCGGATACAGGGGCGGGAACTATGGCTACACCTTC
CASSGYRGGNYGYTF
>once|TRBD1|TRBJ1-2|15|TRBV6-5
TGTGCCAGCACCCTAAGGGGGACAGGGGACCATGGCTACACCTTC
CASTLRGTGDHGYTF
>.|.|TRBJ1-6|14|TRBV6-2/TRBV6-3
TGTGCCAGCAGTTACGTGGGGCTTAATTCACCCCTCCACTTT
CASSYVGLNSPLHF
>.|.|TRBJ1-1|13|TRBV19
TGTGCCAGCGGTGGGTACTCGGGCACTGAAGCTTTCTTT
CASGGYSGTEAFF
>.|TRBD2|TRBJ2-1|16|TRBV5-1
TGCGCCAGCGGACTCGGCGGGAGCCGCTCCTACAATGAGCAGTTCTTC
CASGLGGSRSYNEQFF
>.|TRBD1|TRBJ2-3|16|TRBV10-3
TGTGCCATCAGTGTCCCCACAGGGGGTTCTTCAGATACGCAGTATTTT
CAISVPTGGSSDTQYF
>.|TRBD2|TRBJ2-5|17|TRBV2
TGTGCCAGCAGTGCCGGCCTAGCGGGAGGGTTTCAAGAGACCCAGTACTTC
CASSAGLAGGFQETQYF
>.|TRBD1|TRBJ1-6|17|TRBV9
TGTGCCAGCAGCGCGTTGGGACAGGCGCCCTATAATTCACCCCTCCACTTT
CASSALGQAPYNSPLHF